The next 25 T cell receptor beta chains were all read from a single sample in a study of blood T cells in healthy people across ages. A J-beta primer mix and a sample-barcoded 5' primer were used in a second PCR of roughly 6 to 11 cycles. Using its own MiXCR run on the 5' RACE reads, TCRdb lists one record per CDR3 protein. The sample records over 1,500,000 distinct CDR3 sequences, about 50% being singletons. The specimen was blood. The receptor source for this set is a woman between 40 and 50 years old in good health.

This clonotype was recorded many times. The chain has TRBV7-2 and TRBJ2-5; D remains ambiguous. This CDR3 spans 11 amino acids. V lost 1 base, J lost 6 bases, and 3 bases lay in between. The germline CDR1 and CDR2 sequences are SGHTA and FQGNSA. The DNA of the CDR3 is TGTGCCAGCAGCTTAGATCAGACCCAGTACTTC. Translated: CASSLDQTQYF.

V usage is TRBV18 and J usage is TRBJ2-6, with 11 nucleotides matching TRBD1. CDR1 is KGHSH and CDR2 is LQKENI in the germline V gene. The V and J ends lost 1 base and 2 bases, in that order; junction bases with no gene match: 1. The CDR3 contains 17 residues. The CDR3 nucleotides are TGTGCCAGCTCACCACGGGACAGGGGGACTGGGGCCAACGTCCTGACTTTC. Protein product: CASSPRDRGTGANVLTF.

This chain links TRBV28 with TRBJ2-3, with 7 bases matching TRBD1. Unmatched junction bases numbered 9, after V lost 5 bases and J lost 7 bases. This CDR3 comprises 14 residues. Germline V CDR1 and CDR2: MDHEN, SYDVKM. The CDR3 loop is CASSVGQMANTQYF. For the CDR3, the DNA is TGTGCCAGCAGTGTGGGACAGATGGCGAATACGCAGTATTTT. Full variable domain (missing parts from reference TRBV28 and TRBJ2-3): DVKVTQSSRYLVKRTGEKVFLECVQDMDHENMFWYRQDPGLGLRLIYFSYDVKMKEKGDIPEGYSVSREKKERFSLILESASTNQTSMYLCASSVGQMANTQYFGPGTRLTVL.

The chain links TRBV9 to TRBJ2-5; no clear D. CDR3 length: 11 amino acids. In germline, CDR1 is SGDLS, CDR2 YYNGEE. V lost 0 bases and J 11 bases, leaving 8 bases between the germline ends. As DNA, the CDR3 is TGTGCCAGCAGCGTAGGTGAGGAGCAGTACTTC. This encodes CASSVGEEQYF.

The genes are TRBV10-3 and TRBJ2-5, with 11 bases aligning to TRBD2. The CDR3 sequence is 13 residues long. Germline-derived CDR1 and CDR2 are ENHRY and SYGVKD. V lost 7 bases to trimming and J lost 5 bases; unmatched junction nucleotides: 3. CDR3 in amino acids: CAIKASGGETQYF. CDR3 DNA: TGTGCCATCAAGGCTAGCGGGGGGGAGACCCAGTACTTC.

This chain links TRBV20-1 with TRBJ2-4, with D unclear. The end of the DNA is better explained by TRBJ2-7, so the J call may be wrong. This CDR3 has 12 amino acids. Germline values: CDR1 DFQATT, CDR2 SNEGSKA (reference sequence). The CDR3 loop reads CSAGLDLYEQYF. In DNA, the CDR3 is TGCAGTGCCGGGTTGGACCTCTACGAGCAGTACTTC.

The chain recombines TRBV27 with TRBJ2-1; 8 positions match TRBD1. The CDR3 is 15 residues long. Germline V gene data show CDR1 as MNHEY and CDR2 as SMNVEV (reference sequence). V shed 5 bases and J 7 bases; nucleotides not matched to a gene: 10. The CDR3 region has the DNA TGTGCCAGCAGTCACGGGACAGGCTTGGGGAATGAGCAGTTCTTC. Translated: CASSHGTGLGNEQFF.

On this clonotype: One base away lies a much larger clone, so this may be a sequencing read error. The chain joins TRBV5-1 to TRBJ1-2; 9 positions agree with TRBD1. Germline CDR1 is SGHRS and CDR2 is YFSETQ. The CDR3 spans 14 residues. CDR3 loop: CASSLWTGEYGYIF. CDR3 nucleotides: TGCGCCAGCAGCTTATGGACAGGGGAGTATGGCTACATCTTC.

The CDR3 reads CASRPNRGPDTQYF. In DNA, the CDR3 is TGTGCCAGCAGACCCAACAGGGGACCAGATACGCAGTATTTT. This rearrangement joins TRBV12-3 or TRBV12-4 to TRBJ2-3; 7 bases align to TRBD1. The junction had 7 bases not matched to a gene; V was cut back by 6 bases and J by 4 bases. This CDR3 is built from 14 residues.

This clonotype appeared a single time. V and J are TRBV12-3 or TRBV12-4 and TRBJ1-6; 9 bases fit TRBD1. The V and J ends lost 6 bases and 3 bases, in that order; junction bases with no gene match: 9. The CDR3 has 17 amino acids. The CDR3 spells CASSSTGGAFYNSPLHF. The DNA of the CDR3 is TGTGCCAGCAGCAGTACAGGGGGCGCCTTCTATAATTCACCCCTCCACTTT.

Points on this clonotype: A much larger clone differs by one base, so this may be a read error. This chain connects TRBV4-2 to TRBJ2-1; D is perhaps TRBD2 (6 bases). There are 17 residues in the CDR3. Germline V gene sequence: CDR1 LGHNA, CDR2 YNFKEQ. As DNA, the CDR3 is TGTGCCAGCAGCGCCACACCATCGGGGGACTCCTACAATGAGCCGTTCTTC. It codes for CASSATPSGDSYNEPFF.

This clonotype showed up just a few times. The genes are TRBV29-1 and TRBJ2-5; 9 bases are shared with TRBD1. CDR3 length: 15 residues. V shed 7 bases, J shed 0 bases, and the junction held 9 bases outside the gene matches. Germline assignment: CDR1 SQVTM and CDR2 ANQGSEA. The CDR3 sequence: CSAWGQGLYQETQYF. For the CDR3, the DNA is TGCAGCGCTTGGGGACAGGGATTGTACCAAGAGACCCAGTACTTC. Filled out from reference TRBV29-1 and TRBJ2-5, the complete variable domain reads SAVISQKPSRDICQRGTSLTIQCQVDSQVTMMFWYRQQPGQSLTLIATANQGSEATYESGFVIDKFPISRPNLTFSTLTVSNMSPEDSSIYLCSAWGQGLYQETQYFGPGTRLLVL.

This clonotype was recorded only once. V is TRBV19 and J is TRBJ2-7; the D call may be TRBD1 or TRBD2 (5 bases each). The end of the DNA fits TRBJ2-5 better, so the J call may be wrong. CDR3 length: 15 residues. Germline CDR1 and CDR2: LNHDA and SQIVND (reference sequence). CDR3 DNA sequence: TGTGCCAGTAGTACTGCCTGGGGGAGCGGAGAGACCCAGTACTTC. Protein: CASSTAWGSGETQYF.

The chain links TRBV20-1 to TRBJ1-2; D uncertain. CDR1 is DFQATT, CDR2 SNEGSKA, per germline (reference sequence). The CDR3 is 12 amino acids. Trimming removed 0 bases from V and 8 bases from J, with 10 bases in between. CDR3 sequence (DNA): TGCAGTGCTAGAGATAGTGGCTTCGGCTACACCTTC. Protein product: CSARDSGFGYTF.

The genes are TRBV7-4 and TRBJ1-5; TRBD1 might be the D (5 bases). The CDR3 sequence is 17 residues long. V was pared by 1 base and J by 0 bases, with 13 bases between. Germline lookup yields CDR1 SGHVT and CDR2 SQSDAQ. The DNA for the CDR3 is TGTGCCAGCAGCTTAGGAGGGGCGGGGCCTAGCAATCAGCCCCAGCATTTT. This codes for CASSLGGAGPSNQPQHF.

This clonotype was found a few times. This chain links TRBV24-1 with TRBJ2-5, with D possibly matching TRBD2 (6 bases). Trimming removed 3 bases from V and 4 bases from J, with 17 bases in between. The CDR3 is 16 amino acids. Germline CDR1 and CDR2: KGHDR and SFDVKD. The DNA of the CDR3 is TGTGCCACCAGTGATCCGAAGGGGACTCCAACAGAGACCCAGTACTTC. Its protein product is CATSDPKGTPTETQYF.

The chain links TRBV10-2 to TRBJ1-3; D gene unclear. V was pared by 2 bases and J by 2 bases, with 13 bases between. Germline values: CDR1 WSHSY, CDR2 SAAADI. The CDR3 is 16 residues long. The CDR3 region is CASSESGLDAGNTIYF. CDR3 nucleotide sequence: TGCGCCAGCAGTGAGAGCGGGTTGGATGCTGGAAACACCATATATTTT.

This clonotype was recorded a few times. An end of the junction differs from the germline gene, which may be a read error. The rearrangement joins TRBV20-1 to TRBJ1-4; D remains unclear. CDR3 length: 14 residues. Germline V gives CDR1 DFQATT, CDR2 SNEGSKA (reference sequence). The DNA of the CDR3 is TGCAGTGCTCGAGACCCTCACTCGGATGAAAAACTGTTTTTT. Translation: CSARDPHSDEKLFF.

V gene TRBV15 combines with J gene TRBJ2-2, with 8 nucleotides matching TRBD1. The CDR3 contains 17 residues. In germline, CDR1 is LNHNV, CDR2 YYDKDF (reference sequence). The junction had 7 bases not matched to a gene; V was cut back by 0 bases and J by 4 bases. CDR3 loop: CATSRDHQGAGTGELFF. The CDR3 nucleotides are TGTGCCACCAGCAGAGATCATCAGGGGGCCGGCACCGGGGAGCTGTTTTTT. The whole variable domain, remainder taken from reference TRBV15 and TRBJ2-2, is DAMVIQNPRYQVTQFGKPVTLSCSQTLNHNVMYWYQQKSSQAPKLLFHYYDKDFNNEADTPDNFQSRRPNTSFCFLDIRSPGLGDTAMYLCATSRDHQGAGTGELFFGEGSRLTVL.

This clonotype was counted between two and nine times. The V call is TRBV9, the J call TRBJ2-3; D perhaps matches TRBD2 (6 bases). V was clipped by 1 base and J by 3 bases, with 12 bases between them. Germline V gives CDR1 SGDLS, CDR2 YYNGEE. CDR3 size: 15 residues. The CDR3 DNA is TGTGCCAGCAGCGTATTGGAGGGGCGGACAGATACGCAGTATTTT. This codes for CASSVLEGRTDTQYF.

Of note for this clonotype: The junction shows a germline mismatch at one end, possibly a read error. The genes are TRBV5-1 and TRBJ2-5, with D possibly being TRBD1 (5 bases). CDR3 length: 14 residues. Germline values: CDR1 SGHRS, CDR2 YFSETQ. As DNA, the CDR3 is TGCGCCAACAGCTTGGCAGGGCTGAGGGAGACCCAGTACTTC. Translating it yields CANSLAGLRETQYF.

A few counts support this clonotype. The chain couples TRBV6-6 to TRBJ2-7, with D perhaps assigned TRBD1 or TRBD2 (5 bases each). Germline V lookup: CDR1 MNHNY, CDR2 SVGAGI (reference sequence). V dropped 4 bases and J dropped 6 bases, with 19 bases sitting between them. The CDR3 covers 15 residues. CDR3 sequence reads: CASSSEDKGMSEQYF. The CDR3 DNA is TGTGCCAGCAGTTCGGAGGACAAGGGTATGAGCGAGCAGTACTTC.

V usage is TRBV2 and J usage is TRBJ2-5; the D is unclear. The CDR3 has 12 amino acids. Looked up from germline, CDR1 is SNHLY and CDR2 is FYNNEI. V lost 8 bases and J 5 bases, leaving 12 bases between the germline ends. CDR3 sequence: CASVIARETQYF. The CDR3 DNA follows: TGTGCCAGCGTGATAGCCAGGGAGACCCAGTACTTC. The variable domain in full, completed from reference TRBV2 and TRBJ2-5, reads EPEVTQTPSHQVTQMGQEVILRCVPISNHLYFYWYRQILGQKVEFLVSFYNNEISEKSEIFDDQFSVERPDGSNFTLKIRSTKLEDSAMYFCASVIARETQYFGPGTRLLVL.

The chain carries TRBV12-3 or TRBV12-4 and TRBJ1-2; D ambiguous. CDR3 size: 12 residues. Deletions cut 3 bases from V and 4 bases from J, with 6 bases between. CDR3 nucleotide sequence: TGTGCCAGCAGTTTTATGGGCTATGGCTACACCTTC. Translating gives CASSFMGYGYTF.

This clonotype was seen a few times. The CDR3 bases are TGTGCCAGCAGCTTAGTGCGGGGGGGTCACAATGAGCAGTTCTTC. Protein product: CASSLVRGGHNEQFF. This chain links TRBV11-1 with TRBJ2-1; TRBD2 matches 9 bases. Unmatched junction bases numbered 3, after V lost 1 base and J lost 5 bases. Germline-derived CDR1 and CDR2 are SGHAT and FQDESV (reference sequence). The CDR3 contains 15 residues.